Shown below are 11 T cell receptor beta chains from a single sample sequenced in a study of cytomegalovirus exposure and HLA in healthy donors. Repertoires were generated with immunoSEQ multiplex PCR, while TCRdb's copy carries only in-frame clones and drops some. The sample includes about 160,000 clones, around nine tenths seen only once; the top ten take 10%. Source material: PBMCs. The receptors were gathered from a woman aged 18-29 years in good health and CMV-seropositive.

The rearrangement uses TRBV2 and TRBJ2-1; 8 nucleotides line up with TRBD2. V lost 7 bases, J lost 4 bases, and 9 bases stayed unmatched. The germline gives CDR1 SNHLY, CDR2 FYNNEI. The CDR3 is made up of 15 amino acids. CDR3 in DNA: TGTGCCAGCAAACCGACTAGCGTAAGTTACAATGAGCAGTTCTTC. It yields the protein CASKPTSVSYNEQFF. Full variable domain (outside the CDR3, taken from reference TRBV2 and TRBJ2-1): EPEVTQTPSHQVTQMGQEVILRCVPISNHLYFYWYRQILGQKVEFLVSFYNNEISEKSEIFDDQFSVERPDGSNFTLKIRSTKLEDSAMYFCASKPTSVSYNEQFFGPGTRLTVL.

CDR3 loop: CASTQDITGEQYF. For the CDR3, the DNA is TGTGCCAGCACGCAAGATATAACAGGAGAGCAGTACTTC. This chain links TRBV7-3 with TRBJ2-7, with D perhaps TRBD1 (5 bases). V lost 7 bases and J 7 bases, leaving 17 bases between the germline ends. Germline CDR1 and CDR2: SGHTA and FQGTGA. This CDR3 has 13 amino acids.

CDR3 in amino acids: CASSPRAYSGNTIYF. The CDR3 coding sequence is TGTGCCAGCAGCCCGAGAGCATACTCTGGAAACACCATATATTTT. This chain links TRBV7-9 with TRBJ1-3; no clear D gene. The CDR3 has 15 amino acids. The V end lost 5 bases, the J end lost 0 bases, and 11 bases lay between the germline ends. Germline CDR1 reads SEHNR; CDR2 reads FQNEAQ (reference sequence).

This clone has just one count. This chain connects TRBV5-5 to TRBJ2-6; TRBD1 is a possible D gene (6 bases). Per germline, CDR1 SGHKS and CDR2 YYEKEE (reference sequence). Trimming removed 4 bases at V and 0 bases at J, with 17 bases between. This CDR3 is 18 amino acids long. The CDR3 sequence is CASSRLDRSSSGANVLTF. CDR3 DNA sequence: TGTGCCAGCAGCCGATTAGACAGGTCCAGCTCTGGGGCCAACGTCCTGACTTTC. The full variable domain, in which reference TRBV5-5 and TRBJ2-6 provide the parts outside the CDR3, is DAGVTQSPTHLIKTRGQQVTLRCSPISGHKSVSWYQQVLGQGPQFIFQYYEKEERGRGNFPDRFSARQFPNYSSELNVNALLLGDSALYLCASSRLDRSSSGANVLTFGAGSRLTVL.

This clone showed up just once. The V call is TRBV30, the J call TRBJ1-2; 7 nucleotides align to TRBD1. Germline values: CDR1 GTSNPN, CDR2 SVGIG (reference sequence). V was clipped by 3 bases and J by 7 bases; unmatched bases: 17. The CDR3 runs to 16 residues. DNA for the CDR3: TGTGCCTGGAGCCGAAAACAGGGGCCTAGGGGCTCTGGCTACACCTTC. This translates into CAWSRKQGPRGSGYTF.

The chain carries TRBV6-6 and TRBJ2-1; D gene ambiguous. The V gene's germline CDR1 is MNHNY and CDR2 SVGAGI (reference sequence). V lost 7 bases and J 4 bases, leaving 14 bases between the germline ends. This CDR3 contains 14 residues. The CDR3 DNA sequence: TGTGCCAGCAAAGTCACGGTATCATACAATGAGCAGTTCTTC. Translation: CASKVTVSYNEQFF.

This chain uses TRBV19 with TRBJ2-7, with D tentatively TRBD1 (6 bases). Germline V CDR1 and CDR2: LNHDA, SQIVND (reference sequence). The CDR3 loop spans 15 amino acids. Between the trimmed V and J ends, which lost 6 bases and 3 bases, there was a span of 18 bases. CDR3 amino acids: CASRSDSFLGYEQYF. CDR3 in DNA: TGTGCCAGTAGGTCGGACAGTTTCTTGGGCTACGAGCAGTACTTC.

This chain uses TRBV4-1 with TRBJ2-2, with a tentative D call TRBD2 (6 bases). V lost 0 bases and J 2 bases, leaving 16 bases between the germline ends. Germline values: CDR1 MGHRA, CDR2 YSYEKL. The CDR3 covers 18 residues. DNA for the CDR3: TGCGCCAGCAGCCAAGATAAAGGTTTGACTAGTAACACCGGGGAGCTGTTTTTT. Amino acids: CASSQDKGLTSNTGELFF.

The gene calls are TRBV30 and TRBJ2-3; 11 bases are a match to TRBD2. CDR3 size: 15 residues. V shed 3 bases and J 6 bases; nucleotides not matched to a gene: 8. Germline CDR1 reads GTSNPN; CDR2 reads SVGIG (reference sequence). CDR3 sequence: CAWSRLAGGPDTQYF. As DNA, the CDR3 is TGTGCCTGGAGCAGATTAGCGGGAGGGCCGGATACGCAGTATTTT.

Many counts were recorded for this clone. The chain uses TRBV11-2 and TRBJ2-7; the D gene is possibly TRBD1 (6 bases). This CDR3 comprises 14 residues. The germline CDR1 and CDR2 sequences are SGHAT and FQNNGV. Trimming took 3 bases from V and 4 from J, leaving 13 bases between them. The CDR3 coding sequence is TGTGCCAGCAGCTTCGACAGGCCCCCATACGAGCAGTACTTC. Translating gives CASSFDRPPYEQYF.

The rearrangement links TRBV10-2 to TRBJ2-3, with TRBD1 as a possible D gene (6 bases). Germline V CDR1 and CDR2: WSHSY, SAAADI. V lost 9 bases, J lost 3 bases, and 16 bases lay in between. This CDR3 is 14 amino acids long. CDR3 region: CASRQVSWTDTQYF. The CDR3 DNA reads as TGCGCCAGTCGACAGGTTTCTTGGACAGATACGCAGTATTTT.